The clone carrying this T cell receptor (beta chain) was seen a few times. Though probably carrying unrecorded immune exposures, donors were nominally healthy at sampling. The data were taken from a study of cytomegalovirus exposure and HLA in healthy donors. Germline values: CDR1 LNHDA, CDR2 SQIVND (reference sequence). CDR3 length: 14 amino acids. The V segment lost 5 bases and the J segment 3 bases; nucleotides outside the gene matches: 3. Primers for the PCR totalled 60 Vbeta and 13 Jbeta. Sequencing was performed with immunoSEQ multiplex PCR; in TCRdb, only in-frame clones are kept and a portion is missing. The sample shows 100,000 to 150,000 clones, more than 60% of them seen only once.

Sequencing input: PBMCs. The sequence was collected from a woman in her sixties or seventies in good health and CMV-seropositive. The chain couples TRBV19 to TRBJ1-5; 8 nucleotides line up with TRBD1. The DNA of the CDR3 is TGTGCCAGTAGTGTGGACAGGGACAATCAGCCCCAGCATTTT. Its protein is CASSVDRDNQPQHF.